What follows are 11 T cell receptor beta chains derived from one specimen sequenced in a study of cytomegalovirus exposure and HLA in healthy donors. Vbeta (60) and Jbeta (13) primers were used in the PCR. Repertoires were generated with immunoSEQ multiplex PCR, while TCRdb's copy carries only in-frame clones and drops some. This table lists 20,000 to 25,000 clones. Material: PBMCs. These receptors all stem from a male donor in good health and CMV-seropositive.

The chain employs TRBV6-5 and TRBJ1-1; D not resolved. Germline CDR1 MNHEY, CDR2 SVGAGI. The CDR3 consists of 14 residues. V was shortened by 0 bases and J by 0 bases, with 5 bases between the two germline ends. For the CDR3, the DNA is TGTGCCAGCAGTTACTCGAGTGTGAACACTGAAGCTTTCTTT. This codes for CASSYSSVNTEAFF.

The genes are TRBV10-3 and TRBJ1-2, with D tentatively TRBD1 (5 bases). Between the trimmed V and J ends, which lost 6 bases and 8 bases, there was a span of 7 bases. Germline-derived CDR1 and CDR2 are ENHRY and SYGVKD. The CDR3 totals 10 residues. CDR3 loop: CAIRNRGYTF. The CDR3 DNA reads as TGTGCCATCAGGAACAGGGGCTACACCTTC.

This chain uses TRBV28 with TRBJ2-7; no clear D gene. Per the germline V gene, CDR1 is MDHEN and CDR2 is SYDVKM. V was clipped by 4 bases and J by 7 bases, with 14 bases between them. This CDR3 has 13 residues. The DNA for the CDR3 is TGTGCCAGCAGTTCCCCCACTGCACGGGAGCAGTACTTC. Its protein is CASSSPTAREQYF.

This rearrangement joins TRBV4-2 to TRBJ2-7, with TRBD2 identical over 8 bases. CDR1 and CDR2 from the germline V gene are LGHNA and YNFKEQ. V lost 4 bases to trimming and J lost 0 bases; unmatched junction nucleotides: 8. This CDR3 spans 16 amino acids. For the CDR3, the DNA is TGTGCCAGCAGCCCCACAGCGGGGGACCTCTCCTACGAGCAGTACTTC. Its protein product is CASSPTAGDLSYEQYF.

The genes are TRBV7-9 and TRBJ2-2; D is undetermined. This CDR3 comprises 15 residues. Germline loops: CDR1 SEHNR, CDR2 FQNEAQ (reference sequence). With 0 bases removed from V and 1 base from J, the gap between germline ends came to 6 bases. For the CDR3, the DNA is TGTGCCAGCAGCTTAGCGGCAGGGAACACCGGGGAGCTGTTTTTT. It specifies CASSLAAGNTGELFF.

The chain carries TRBV28 and TRBJ1-5, with TRBD1 matching over 7 bases. V was clipped by 3 bases and J by 4 bases; unmatched bases: 3. Per germline, CDR1 MDHEN and CDR2 SYDVKM. The length of the CDR3 is 14 residues. The CDR3, as DNA: TGTGCCAGCAGTTTGGGACAGTTGAATCAGCCCCAGCATTTT. Encoded protein: CASSLGQLNQPQHF.

The CDR3 loop is CASSYGGSGRYEQYF. The CDR3 nucleotides are TGTGCCAGCAGTTACGGGGGTAGCGGGAGGTACGAGCAGTACTTC. This sequence joins TRBV6-5 and TRBJ2-5, with 10 bases aligning to TRBD2. The J call may be in error: the DNA end matches TRBJ2-7 better. CDR1 is MNHEY and CDR2 is SVGAGI in the germline V gene. The CDR3 contains 15 residues.

The V gene is TRBV28, the J gene TRBJ1-1, with D hard to call. CDR3 length: 12 amino acids. The germline V and J ends were trimmed by 6 bases and 5 bases, with 10 bases remaining between them. The germline CDR1 and CDR2 sequences are MDHEN and SYDVKM. CDR3 residues: CASRIGRTEAFF. The DNA for the CDR3 is TGTGCCAGCAGAATCGGGAGAACTGAAGCTTTCTTT.

V is TRBV6-5 and J is TRBJ1-1; perhaps TRBD1 as D (5 bases). This CDR3 has 14 amino acids. The V end was cut by 3 bases, the J end by 1 base, with 9 bases between. Germline CDR1 and CDR2: MNHEY and SVGAGI. CDR3 residues: CASSYSRGNTEAFF. The CDR3, as DNA: TGTGCCAGCAGTTATAGTAGGGGGAACACTGAAGCTTTCTTT.

Here the CDR3 reads CAWTGSSGNTIYF. The CDR3 region has the DNA TGTGCCTGGACGGGAAGCTCTGGAAACACCATATATTTT. The gene calls are TRBV30 and TRBJ1-3, with unresolved D. CDR1 is GTSNPN, CDR2 SVGIG, per germline (reference sequence). The germline V and J ends were trimmed by 4 bases and 0 bases, with 7 bases remaining between them. The CDR3 is 13 residues long.

The V and J genes are TRBV30 and TRBJ2-5; weak D call: TRBD1 (6 bases). CDR1 GTSNPN and CDR2 SVGIG come from the germline V gene (reference sequence). V shed 2 bases and J shed 4 bases, with 11 bases lying between them. The CDR3 contains 13 residues. CDR3 DNA sequence: TGTGCCTGGAGTCCAGGGACAAGAGAGACCCAGTACTTC. Translating gives CAWSPGTRETQYF.